This T cell receptor (beta chain) was identified during a study of blood T cell repertoires in COVID-19. Measured with immunoSEQ multiplex PCR; TCRdb has only the in-frame clones, and not every one. The table lists a few hundred thousand clones, roughly 90% of them singletons. The CDR3 is 15 residues long. The V and J ends lost 3 bases and 0 bases, in that order; junction bases with no gene match: 5. Germline V lookup: CDR1 KGHSH, CDR2 LQKENI. The chain is built from TRBV18 and TRBJ2-7, with 7 bases identical to TRBD1. The specimen was peripheral blood. The receptor comes from a man between 60 and 70 years old who had recovered from COVID-19. This CDR3 reads CASSPTGTASYEQYF. The CDR3, as DNA: TGTGCCAGCTCACCCACCGGGACAGCCTCCTACGAGCAGTACTTC.